This paragraph reports one T cell receptor (beta chain). The antigen remains unidentified. This CDR3 region has 16 residues. Germline CDR1 reads KGHDR; CDR2 reads SFDVKD. The V and J ends lost 3 bases and 4 bases, in that order; junction bases with no gene match: 5. RNA amounts of roughly 0.5 to 1 ug underwent reverse transcription with random hexamers. TCRdb used MiXCR to reprocess the immunoSEQ multiplex PCR reads, holding one entry per CDR3 protein. This sample has hundreds of thousands of distinct CDR3 sequences, with less than 95% found just once. The data stem from a study of CD8 T cells in Susac syndrome. Regarding the study as a whole: The CD4+ T cell repertoires from Susac syndrome exhibited no clonal expansion.

Sequencing of TCR beta was undertaken in CD8+ and CD4+ T cells derived from blood. Sequenced: CD4+ T cells from PBMCs. The sequence derives from a human donor with Susac syndrome. The chain carries TRBV24-1 and TRBJ2-1; 10 nucleotides line up with TRBD2. The CDR3: CATSDASGGSYNEQFF. For the CDR3, the DNA is TGTGCCACCAGTGATGCTAGCGGGGGAAGTTACAATGAGCAGTTCTTC.